This T cell receptor beta chain was obtained from a study of blood T cell repertoires in COVID-19. The wider study: Spain, Italy and the United States supplied samples that represented acute and convalescent COVID-19. Sources were T cells, B-cell-depleted T cells, or PBMCs; the material itself was cDNA or gDNA.

V lost 6 bases to trimming and J lost 1 base, with 7 bases between them. Germline CDR1 reads SGHRS; CDR2 reads YFSETQ. The CDR3 is 12 amino acids. Original processing notes: Reference gene primers were amplified, and this amplification served to estimate nucleated cell counts. Here immunoSEQ multiplex PCR was the method, and the copy in TCRdb shows in-frame clones only, minus some. Clone size and the V and J calls come from that table; the DNA yielded D and trimming. The table has about 100,000 clones, less than 90% seen once. The rearrangement links TRBV5-1 to TRBJ1-1, with D perhaps TRBD1 (5 bases). The TCR sequence derives from a man aged 55 to 70 with acute or convalescent COVID-19. The sequenced material came from peripheral blood. The CDR3 bases are TGCGCCAGCACAGGGTGGAACACTGAAGCTTTCTTT. Protein sequence: CASTGWNTEAFF.